These 30 T cell receptor beta chains originate from one sample sequenced in a study of blood T cell repertoires in COVID-19. Libraries were prepared by immunoSEQ multiplex PCR; TCRdb keeps only in-frame clonotypes and omits some of them. The sample contains roughly 370,000 clones, just under 90% of which appear only once. Sequencing input: PBMCs or T cells enriched from blood (not recorded which). All receptors derive from a woman aged 50 to 60 who had recovered from COVID-19.

This clone has just a few counts. This chain links TRBV6-5 with TRBJ1-6; D remains ambiguous. Germline-derived CDR1 and CDR2 are MNHEY and SVGAGI. V lost 4 bases, J lost 10 bases, and 11 bases lay in between. The CDR3 spans 13 residues. The CDR3 sequence is CASSSRVLSPLHF. DNA for the CDR3: TGTGCCAGCAGTTCCCGGGTCCTCTCACCCCTCCACTTT.

The chain couples TRBV9 to TRBJ1-3, with D possibly TRBD1 on 6 matching bases. The CDR3 loop spans 17 amino acids. V was shortened by 2 bases and J by 4 bases, with 19 bases between the two germline ends. Germline V CDR1 and CDR2: SGDLS, YYNGEE. CDR3 in DNA: TGTGCCAGCAGCGTCCTGCCCGAGGGGGATGCGGGAAACACCATATATTTT. This sequence encodes CASSVLPEGDAGNTIYF.

This chain links TRBV5-1 with TRBJ2-5, with 8 bases lining up with TRBD2. The trim removed 7 bases at V and 11 bases at J, leaving 25 bases unmatched. Germline V lookup: CDR1 SGHRS, CDR2 YFSETQ. CDR3 length: 17 amino acids. The CDR3 region has the DNA TGCGCCAGCCAAAACCCGACTAGCGCTCTATCATACAATGAGCAGTACTTC. This codes for CASQNPTSALSYNEQYF.

The CDR3 region is CASSPRDSSGVKNYGYTF. CDR3 DNA: TGTGCCAGCAGCCCCAGAGACAGCTCGGGGGTGAAGAACTATGGCTACACCTTC. The J gene is TRBJ1-2, the V gene TRBV7-2, with D perhaps TRBD1 (5 bases). The V and J ends lost 5 bases and 2 bases respectively, with 24 bases between them. The germline V gene encodes CDR1 SGHTA and CDR2 FQGNSA. There are 18 residues in the CDR3.

This sequence joins TRBV2 and TRBJ1-4, with D unclear. The V gene's germline CDR1 is SNHLY and CDR2 FYNNEI. Trimming shortened V by 7 bases and J by 5 bases, and 11 bases separated the two germline ends. The CDR3 covers 13 residues. The CDR3 protein is CASTSGINEKLFF. CDR3 bases: TGTGCCAGCACCTCAGGAATCAATGAAAAACTGTTTTTT.

In this sample, this clone turned up once. The chain uses TRBV9 and TRBJ2-1; 7 bases align to TRBD1. CDR3 length: 16 residues. Trimming cost V 4 bases and J 7 bases; bases outside gene matches: 14. The germline V gene encodes CDR1 SGDLS and CDR2 YYNGEE. The CDR3 here is CASSSQGVRQGNEQFF. The CDR3 bases are TGTGCCAGCAGCTCCCAGGGGGTCCGACAGGGAAATGAGCAGTTCTTC.

V gene TRBV4-1 combines with J gene TRBJ2-1; TRBD2 is a possible D gene (7 bases). Germline CDR1 MGHRA, CDR2 YSYEKL. Trimming left V 0 bases short and J 1 base short, with 10 bases between. The CDR3 sequence is 16 residues long. The CDR3 coding sequence is TGCGCCAGCAGCCAAGAAAAGGGGGGGTCCTACAATGAGCAGTTCTTC. It is translated as CASSQEKGGSYNEQFF.

The rearrangement joins TRBV5-1 to TRBJ1-1, with TRBD1 identical over 8 bases. The CDR3 extends over 16 amino acids. The ends lost 2 bases at V and 2 bases at J; junction bases unmatched: 8. Germline CDR1 is SGHRS and CDR2 is YFSETQ. The CDR3 sequence: CASSFRVTGANTEAFF. CDR3 in DNA: TGCGCCAGCAGCTTCAGAGTGACAGGGGCCAACACTGAAGCTTTCTTT.

This chain connects TRBV4-3 to TRBJ1-4, with 9 bases lining up with TRBD1. The CDR3 runs to 15 residues. The germline CDR1 and CDR2 sequences are LGHNA and YSLEER. The J segment lost 7 bases and the V segment lost 2 bases, leaving 5 bases of the junction unmatched. The CDR3, as DNA: TGCGCCAGCAGCCAATTCGGGACAGGGACTGAAAAACTGTTTTTT. Its translation is CASSQFGTGTEKLFF.

This clone was counted a few times. V is TRBV28 and J is TRBJ1-5, with no clear D. Deletions cut 6 bases from V and 5 bases from J, with 11 bases between. Germline-derived CDR1 and CDR2 are MDHEN and SYDVKM. The CDR3 has 13 amino acids. Written as DNA, the CDR3 is TGTGCCAGCAGAGGCAGGATAGATCAGCCCCAGCATTTT. Encoded protein: CASRGRIDQPQHF.

The V call is TRBV5-1, the J call TRBJ1-2, with unresolved D. V was trimmed by 4 bases and J by 3 bases, leaving 10 bases between them. The CDR3 is made up of 13 amino acids. Per the germline V gene, CDR1 is SGHRS and CDR2 is YFSETQ. CDR3 loop: CASSANTDYGYTF. The DNA of the CDR3 is TGCGCCAGCAGCGCTAATACAGACTATGGCTACACCTTC.

This clone was detected once. The V and J genes are TRBV27 and TRBJ1-3; D remains ambiguous. The CDR3 loop spans 13 amino acids. V lost 5 bases to trimming and J lost 7 bases, with 12 bases between them. Germline CDR1 reads MNHEY; CDR2 reads SMNVEV (reference sequence). The chain's CDR3 is CASSPMSGNTIYF. In nucleotides, the CDR3 is TGTGCCAGCAGTCCAATGTCCGGGAACACCATATATTTT.

The V and J genes are TRBV30 and TRBJ1-2, with D possibly matching TRBD1 (6 bases). Trimming stripped 2 bases from V and 8 bases from J, with 15 bases between. The CDR3 is 13 amino acids. Germline assignment: CDR1 GTSNPN and CDR2 SVGIG (reference sequence). The CDR3 DNA sequence: TGTGCCTGGAGTAACGGGGGGGGCACGGGCTACACCTTC. The encoded protein is CAWSNGGGTGYTF.

The chain joins TRBV7-9 to TRBJ2-5, with D maybe TRBD2 (6 bases). V was shortened by 5 bases and J by 2 bases, with 12 bases between the two germline ends. The CDR3 consists of 14 residues. In germline, CDR1 is SEHNR, CDR2 FQNEAQ (reference sequence). The CDR3 loop reads CASSAPSVQETQYF. For the CDR3, the DNA is TGTGCCAGCAGCGCGCCTAGCGTTCAAGAGACCCAGTACTTC.

The genes are TRBV28 and TRBJ1-3; possibly TRBD1 for D (5 bases). Germline V gives CDR1 MDHEN, CDR2 SYDVKM. This CDR3 comprises 14 residues. Deletions cut 7 bases from V and 2 bases from J, with 12 bases between. The CDR3 loop is CASTGRGTGNTIYF. CDR3 coding DNA: TGTGCCAGCACAGGGAGGGGAACTGGAAACACCATATATTTT.

The V and J genes are TRBV7-4 and TRBJ1-1; 10 positions agree with TRBD1. V lost 5 bases and J lost 1; bases outside the gene matches: 13. The CDR3 consists of 18 residues. Germline V gene lookup returns CDR1 SGHVT and CDR2 SQSDAQ. The CDR3: CASSDMTGGDSPNTEAFF. The CDR3 DNA sequence: TGTGCCAGCAGCGATATGACAGGGGGCGACTCCCCGAACACTGAAGCTTTCTTT.

Remarks on this clone: Within the sample, other DNA sequences also encode this same CDR3. The V call is TRBV6-5, the J call TRBJ1-1; no definite D call. CDR3 size: 14 residues. V was clipped by 0 bases and J by 4 bases, with 9 bases between them. The germline V gene encodes CDR1 MNHEY and CDR2 SVGAGI. The DNA of the CDR3 is TGTGCCAGCAGTTACTCACGGCGGGGCACTGAAGCTTTCTTT. This sequence encodes CASSYSRRGTEAFF.

The genes are TRBV6-2 or TRBV6-3 and TRBJ2-3; D is undetermined. V shed 4 bases and J shed 2 bases, with 19 bases lying between them. The CDR3 loop spans 17 amino acids. Germline V gene sequence: CDR1 MNHEY, CDR2 SVGEGT. CDR3 amino acids: CASSSGPLRRYTDTQYF. The CDR3 DNA is TGTGCCAGCAGTTCCGGTCCATTGCGGAGATACACAGATACGCAGTATTTT.

The rearrangement links TRBV7-2 to TRBJ2-7, with 7 bases aligning to TRBD2. V trimming: 1 base; J trimming: 2 bases; junction bases outside the gene matches: 17. Looked up from germline, CDR1 is SGHTA and CDR2 is FQGNSA. The CDR3 sequence is 19 residues long. The CDR3 nucleotides read TGTGCCAGCAGCTTAGGGCCCTCCGGGGTAGCGGGTCAACCCTACGAGCAGTACTTC. This encodes CASSLGPSGVAGQPYEQYF.

V is TRBV12-3 or TRBV12-4 and J is TRBJ2-1; perhaps TRBD2 as D (6 bases). CDR3 size: 13 residues. Trimming shortened V by 5 bases and J by 4 bases, and 9 bases separated the two germline ends. Here the CDR3 reads CASSAREYNEQFF. CDR3 nucleotide sequence: TGTGCCAGCAGTGCCCGGGAGTACAATGAGCAGTTCTTC.

The J gene is TRBJ1-6, the V gene TRBV6-2 or TRBV6-3, with D possibly being TRBD1 (6 bases). V lost 5 bases, J lost 3 bases, and 14 bases lay in between. This CDR3 region has 16 residues. Per germline, CDR1 MNHEY and CDR2 SVGEGT. CDR3 in DNA: TGTGCCAGCAGTACGACAGGCCGATACTATAATTCACCCCTCCACTTT. Protein sequence: CASSTTGRYYNSPLHF.

The chain joins TRBV6-4 to TRBJ2-7; D possibly corresponds to TRBD1 (6 bases). This CDR3 comprises 18 residues. CDR1 is MRHNA and CDR2 is SNTAGT in the germline V gene. V lost 0 bases and J 0 bases, leaving 18 bases between the germline ends. The CDR3 spells CASSDSRTTGISSYEQYF. CDR3 sequence (DNA): TGTGCCAGCAGTGACTCTAGGACCACAGGGATAAGCTCCTACGAGCAGTACTTC.

This CDR3 is CASSAGGSGELFF. The DNA of the CDR3 is TGTGCCAGCAGCGCAGGGGGCTCCGGGGAGCTGTTTTTT. The chain combines TRBV9 with TRBJ2-2; 8 bases are a match to TRBD1. CDR1 and CDR2 (germline): SGDLS, YYNGEE. With V trimmed by 3 bases and J by 6 bases, 1 base remained unmatched. This CDR3 region has 13 residues.

CDR3: CASNPHGGIGFREQYF. In DNA form, the CDR3 reads TGCGCCAGCAACCCCCATGGGGGCATCGGTTTCCGCGAGCAGTACTTC. This rearrangement joins TRBV5-1 to TRBJ2-7, with D possibly being TRBD1 (6 bases). Trimming took 6 bases from V and 6 from J, leaving 25 bases between them. Germline V gives CDR1 SGHRS, CDR2 YFSETQ. This CDR3 has 16 residues.

The V call is TRBV7-9, the J call TRBJ1-1; tentative D call: TRBD1 (5 bases). The CDR3 sequence is 12 residues long. V was cut by 6 bases and J by 7 bases, with 12 bases left in between. Per germline, CDR1 SEHNR and CDR2 FQNEAQ (reference sequence). CDR3 region: CASSKDSYEAFF. Here the CDR3 DNA reads TGTGCCAGCAGTAAAGACAGTTATGAAGCTTTCTTT.

The chain links TRBV19 to TRBJ1-5; 7 positions agree with TRBD1. The V and J ends lost 7 bases and 0 bases, in that order; junction bases with no gene match: 9. The CDR3 extends over 16 amino acids. Germline CDR1 is LNHDA and CDR2 is SQIVND (reference sequence). CDR3 residues: CASTNRGTYSNQPQHF. In DNA, the CDR3 is TGTGCCAGTACAAACAGGGGAACTTATAGCAATCAGCCCCAGCATTTT.

The chain combines TRBV5-5 with TRBJ2-1; 7 bases agree with TRBD1. The V segment lost 2 bases and the J segment 6 bases; nucleotides outside the gene matches: 8. The CDR3 consists of 15 residues. Germline CDR1 SGHKS, CDR2 YYEKEE (reference sequence). The CDR3 sequence is CASSFYARQGNEQFF. The CDR3 DNA is TGTGCCAGCAGCTTTTATGCGAGACAGGGCAATGAGCAGTTCTTC. Complete variable domain (other parts from reference TRBV5-5 and TRBJ2-1): DAGVTQSPTHLIKTRGQQVTLRCSPISGHKSVSWYQQVLGQGPQFIFQYYEKEERGRGNFPDRFSARQFPNYSSELNVNALLLGDSALYLCASSFYARQGNEQFFGPGTRLTVL.

The rearrangement joins TRBV28 to TRBJ1-3; D remains ambiguous. The CDR3 has 13 residues. Germline V lookup: CDR1 MDHEN, CDR2 SYDVKM. Trimming shortened V by 6 bases and J by 3 bases, and 9 bases separated the two germline ends. In DNA, the CDR3 is TGTGCCAGCAGCGCCTACCTTGGAAACACCATATATTTT. Residues: CASSAYLGNTIYF.

The genes are TRBV13 and TRBJ2-7; no reliable D call. V was trimmed by 5 bases and J by 2 bases, leaving 16 bases between them. In germline, CDR1 is PRHDT, CDR2 FYEKMQ (reference sequence). The length of the CDR3 is 15 residues. CDR3 in amino acids: CASSPTPVEPYEQYF. Written as DNA, the CDR3 is TGTGCCAGCAGCCCAACGCCCGTTGAGCCCTACGAGCAGTACTTC.

V and J are TRBV18 and TRBJ2-1; perhaps TRBD2 as D (6 bases). This CDR3 has 15 residues. The V gene lost 1 base and the J gene lost 1 base, with 8 bases spanning the gap. Germline V gives CDR1 KGHSH, CDR2 LQKENI. DNA of the CDR3: TGTGCCAGCTCACCACATAGCGGTTCCTACAATGAGCAGTTCTTC. Protein: CASSPHSGSYNEQFF. The variable domain in full, completed from reference TRBV18 and TRBJ2-1, reads NAGVMQNPRHLVRRRGQEARLRCSPMKGHSHVYWYRQLPEEGLKFMVYLQKENIIDESGMPKERFSAEFPKEGPSILRIQQVVRGDSAAYFCASSPHSGSYNEQFFGPGTRLTVL.